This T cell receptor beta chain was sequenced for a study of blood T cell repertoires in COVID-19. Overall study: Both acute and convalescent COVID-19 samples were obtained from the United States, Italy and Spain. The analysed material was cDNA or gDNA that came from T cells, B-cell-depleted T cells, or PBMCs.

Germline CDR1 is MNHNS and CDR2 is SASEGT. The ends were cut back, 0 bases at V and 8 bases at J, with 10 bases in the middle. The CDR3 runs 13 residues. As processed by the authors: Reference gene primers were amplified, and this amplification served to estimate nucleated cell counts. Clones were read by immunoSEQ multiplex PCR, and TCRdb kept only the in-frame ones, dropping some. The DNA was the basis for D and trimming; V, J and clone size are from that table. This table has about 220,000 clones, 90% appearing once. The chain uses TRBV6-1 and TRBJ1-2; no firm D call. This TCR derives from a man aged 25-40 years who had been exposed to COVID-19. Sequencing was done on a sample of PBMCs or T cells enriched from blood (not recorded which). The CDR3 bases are TGTGCCAGCAGTGAAGCGCTGCGGCGGGGCTACACCTTC. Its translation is CASSEALRRGYTF.